This T cell receptor (beta chain) originates from a study of blood T cell repertoires in COVID-19. This CDR3 contains 13 residues. The J segment lost 3 bases and the V segment lost 6 bases, leaving 5 bases of the junction unmatched. CDR1 is MDHEN and CDR2 is SYDVKM in the germline V gene. Using immunoSEQ multiplex PCR, the repertoire was profiled, and TCRdb retains in-frame clones only, with some absent. The repertoire consists of about 46,000 clones, with around 87% occurring once and the leading ten covering roughly 15%. This TCR derives from a human donor in a cohort sampled during active COVID-19. Source material: peripheral blood. The chain combines TRBV28 with TRBJ2-7, with 7 bases matching TRBD1. CDR3 in DNA: TGTGCCAGCAGCCTGGGACAGAACTACGAGCAGTACTTC. The encoded protein is CASSLGQNYEQYF.